Sequencing of this TCR beta chain was carried out in a study of CD8 T cells in ankylosing spondylitis (dated by TCRdb to the late 2010s). In the study overall: To find TCR variants linked to disease, the study profiled T cell receptor beta repertoires in ankylosing spondylitis patients and healthy donors. Peripheral blood was sampled, and synovial fluid was additionally collected from ankylosing spondylitis patients. The full study cohort comprised 25 ankylosing spondylitis patients and 110 or so healthy donors.

The cysteine opens and the phenylalanine closes a CDR3 of 15 amino acids. Only the CDR3 region is kept as DNA, spanning 45 bases read in frame from base 1. As encoded in the germline V gene (reference sequence), CDR1 is SEHNR while CDR2 is FQNEAQ. V and J lose 5 bases and 3 bases, and a span of 16 bases separates them. TCRdb names Illumina HiSeq 2500 as the instrument used. Quantitative 5'-RACE with molecular barcodes was used to prepare TCR beta libraries. The original pipeline was this. A new computational method, built on a probabilistic model of VDJ rearrangement, was used to identify disease-linked TCR variants. The public reads were run again by TCRdb, first through fastp at Q25 and then through MiXCR, and only productive beta chains were kept. Rows with one shared CDR3 protein collapse into an entry with the most common genes and DNA. In this record, the V and J calls reflect TCRdb's handling and not the investigators' own analysis. The sample yields about 240,000 distinct CDR3 sequences; around 9.2% were counted once. Nearly 7% of the sample rests with the top ten.

To note about this clonotype: Which antigen it targets is not known. Nothing much larger sits one base from this clone, and base qualities are not available.

What the work shows at the level of the full study, not this receptor alone: Some of the motif variants had been reported before in the synovial fluid and blood of reactive arthritis patients, a finding that suggests common disease-initiation mechanisms. In peripheral blood, the disease-linked clones were found at relatively low frequencies and had a CD8+ phenotype. Significant enrichment of the disease-linked clones was reported in matched synovial fluid samples from ankylosing spondylitis patients. A TCR beta motif made up of several highly homologous amino acid variants appeared to be characteristic of blood from ankylosing spondylitis patients.

The sequence was collected from a male donor with ankylosing spondylitis or in good health (not recorded which). Material: blood, either unsorted or a sorted T cell fraction (not recorded which). Rearrangement joined TRBV7-9 to TRBJ2-5, with TRBD1 perhaps the D gene, on 5 matching bases. CDR3 protein: CASSPWGPREETQYF. At the DNA level, the sequence is TGTGCCAGCAGCCCCTGGGGCCCTCGAGAAGAGACCCAGTACTTC.